This T cell receptor (beta chain) is drawn from a study of diagnostic markers for celiac disease (dated by TCRdb to 2018 to 2021). On this clonotype: Its specific antigen is unknown.

Instrument on record: Illumina MiSeq. TCRdb reprocessed the reads; each CDR3 protein sequence makes one entry, and DNA is unavailable. The table held for this sample gives about 1,000 distinct CDR3 sequences. Of the sample, about a tenth falls within the top ten clones. The receptor was derived from a human donor. The sample consisted of either unsorted cells or a sorted T cell fraction (not recorded which).

The CDR3 protein sequence reads: CSARDRTGFTDTQYF. The chain uses TRBV20-1 and TRBJ2-3; checking the TCRdb D call of TRBD1 is not possible without DNA. The CDR3, from cysteine to phenylalanine, totals 15 residues. No DNA is recorded. The germline V gene (reference sequence) yields DFQATT for CDR1 and SNEGSKA for CDR2.